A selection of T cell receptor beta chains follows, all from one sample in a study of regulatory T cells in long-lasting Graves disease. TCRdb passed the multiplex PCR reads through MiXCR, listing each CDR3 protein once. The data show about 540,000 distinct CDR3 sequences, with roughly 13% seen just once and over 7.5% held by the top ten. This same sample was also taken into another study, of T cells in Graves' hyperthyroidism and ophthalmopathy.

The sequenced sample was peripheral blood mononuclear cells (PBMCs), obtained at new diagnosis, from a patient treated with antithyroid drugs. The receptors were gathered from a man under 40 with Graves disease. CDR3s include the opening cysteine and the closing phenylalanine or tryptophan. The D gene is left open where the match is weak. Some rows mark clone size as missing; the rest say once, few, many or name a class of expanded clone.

CASSLWGGETQYF,TGTGCCAGCAGCCTCTGGGGAGGGGAGACCCAGTACTTC,TRBJ2-5,TRBD2,medium-sized,TRBV27
CASSQVELAAYTQYF,TGCGCCAGCAGCCAAGTTGAACTAGCGGCCTATACGCAGTATTTT,TRBJ2-3,TRBD2,-,TRBV4-1
CATQSLWGYDNEQFF,TGTGCCACCCAAAGTTTGTGGGGATACGACAATGAGCAGTTCTTC,TRBJ2-1,-,many,TRBV24-1
CASSVASFTDTQYF,TGTGCCAGCAGCGTTGCTAGCTTCACAGATACGCAGTATTTT,TRBJ2-3,-,-,TRBV9
CASSGLAGGQETQYF,TGTGCCAGCAGTGGACTAGCGGGAGGCCAAGAGACCCAGTACTTC,TRBJ2-5,TRBD2,many,TRBV2
CSALAGIGVPGQYF,TGCAGTGCTTTGGCGGGGATCGGAGTCCCGGGGCAGTACTTC,TRBJ2-7,-,-,TRBV20-1
CASSLQGAHNEQFF,TGTGCCAGCAGCTTGCAGGGGGCCCACAATGAGCAGTTCTTC,TRBJ2-1,TRBD1,-,TRBV5-6
CASSPSGSSYNEQFF,TGTGCCAGCAGCCCCAGCGGGAGTTCTTACAATGAGCAGTTCTTC,TRBJ2-1,TRBD2,many,TRBV5-1
CASRSGVQQYF,TGTGCCAGCAGGTCCGGCGTCCAGCAGTACTTC,TRBJ2-7,-,many,TRBV6-1
CAWTGLPNEKLFF,TGTGCCTGGACAGGGTTACCTAATGAAAAACTGTTTTTT,TRBJ1-4,-,many,TRBV30
CASRVGNPTSGDEQFF,TGCGCCAGCAGGGTCGGAAACCCAACATCGGGCGATGAGCAGTTCTTC,TRBJ2-1,-,many,TRBV5-1
CSARDTGRGVNEQYF,TGCAGTGCTAGAGATACGGGGAGGGGAGTCAACGAGCAGTACTTC,TRBJ2-7,TRBD2,many,TRBV20-1
CASSRGTKKYEQYF,TGTGCCAGCAGTCGGGGGACGAAGAAGTACGAGCAGTACTTC,TRBJ2-7,-,many,TRBV12-3/TRBV12-4
CASSYSGLGTDTQYF,TGTGCCAGCAGCTATAGCGGGTTAGGCACAGATACGCAGTATTTT,TRBJ2-3,TRBD2,many,TRBV6-2/TRBV6-3
CATRLAGAITTDEQFF,TGCGCCACCCGGCTAGCGGGAGCCATTACAACGGATGAGCAGTTCTTC,TRBJ2-1,TRBD2,few,TRBV5-1
CASSGQGGPTF,TGTGCCAGCAGTGGACAGGGTGGTCCCACCTTC,TRBJ1-2,TRBD1,few,TRBV6-1
CASSYSGPYEQYF,TGTGCCAGCAGTTACTCGGGGCCCTACGAGCAGTACTTC,TRBJ2-7,-,many,TRBV6-5
CASSPYRERTDTQYF,TGTGCCAGCTCCCCTTACAGGGAAAGGACAGATACGCAGTATTTT,TRBJ2-3,-,-,TRBV12-3/TRBV12-4
CASSLEQGATNEKLFF,TGTGCCAGCAGCCTGGAACAGGGGGCAACTAATGAAAAACTGTTTTTT,TRBJ1-4,TRBD1,many,TRBV7-9
CSASLGDASGQPQHF,TGCAGTGCTAGTTTAGGGGACGCCAGCGGTCAGCCCCAGCATTTT,TRBJ1-5,-,many,TRBV20-1
CAWSVREAGGYTF,TGTGCCTGGAGTGTACGGGAGGCGGGTGGCTACACCTTC,TRBJ1-2,-,-,TRBV30
CASSRLTGVNTEAFF,TGTGCCAGCAGCCGTCTGACAGGGGTGAACACTGAAGCTTTCTTT,TRBJ1-1,TRBD1,-,TRBV12-3/TRBV12-4